Listed below are T cell receptor beta chains from one sample, sequenced in a study of blood T cell repertoires in COVID-19. Only in-frame clones appear in the TCRdb table, and some are missing; sequencing was by immunoSEQ multiplex PCR. The sample carries 64,000 or so clones, roughly 88% recorded once. The sequencing sample was made of peripheral blood. Every receptor here comes from a human donor in a cohort sampled during active COVID-19. Each CDR3 is given with its conserved first and last residue.

>TRBV7-4|15|TRBJ1-5
CASSFTGWVNQPQHF
>TRBV3-1/TRBV3-2|13|TRBJ1-1
CASSHTENTEAFF
>TRBV19|15|TRBJ2-1
CASSSTSGTGSRQFF
>TRBV6-2/TRBV6-3|19|TRBJ2-7
CASSYSGGGRRGQAYEQYF
>TRBV5-4|15|TRBJ2-7
CASSLAGGSSYEQYF
>TRBV9|11|TRBJ2-1
CARGLNNEQFF
>TRBV28|12|TRBJ2-5
CASRGTVETQYF
>TRBV9|17|TRBJ2-2
CASSVTSGSPNTGELFF
>TRBV11-1|14|TRBJ2-5
CASSSGQGEETQYF
>TRBV7-3|13|TRBJ2-1
CASSPGSYNEQFF
>TRBV6-4|17|TRBJ2-1
CASSDRSRLAGEGEQFF
>TRBV9|15|TRBJ2-5
CASSVDAGARETQYF
>TRBV15|14|TRBJ2-2
CATSRAGQDIELFF
>TRBV6-2/TRBV6-3|19|TRBJ2-6
CASSYSVGSGISGANVLTF
>TRBV4-3|14|TRBJ2-5
CASSQGHFQETQYF
>TRBV19|15|TRBJ2-7
CASSIAGQGDYEQYF
>TRBV9|15|TRBJ2-5
CASSVGREGQGTQYF
>TRBV28|16|TRBJ2-1
CASKRAGGSSYNEQFF
>TRBV11-3|14|TRBJ1-3
CASSPGQGGNTIYF
>TRBV6-5|15|TRBJ1-1
CASRGGQGGNTEAFF
>TRBV4-3|14|TRBJ2-1
CASSQEPSYNEQFF
>TRBV12-5|16|TRBJ2-1
CASGPPPGLQINEQFF
>TRBV7-2|13|TRBJ2-5
CASSPPSGGAQYF
>TRBV9|16|TRBJ1-1
CASSAPRHRGWTEAFF
>TRBV28|13|TRBJ2-7
CAGQQGVTHEQYF
>TRBV6-2/TRBV6-3|15|TRBJ2-7
CASSTRVGGPNEQYF
>TRBV5-1|15|TRBJ2-3
CASSNSGRGTDTQYF
>TRBV24-1|17|TRBJ2-6
CATSGFERGSGANVLTF
>TRBV6-5|15|TRBJ2-3
CASRSSGLPTDTQYF
>TRBV7-9|14|TRBJ2-1
CASSLGAAYNEQFF
>TRBV7-9|12|TRBJ2-1
CASSAELGEQFF
>TRBV6-2/TRBV6-3|14|TRBJ1-4
CASSGGGKVEKLFF
>TRBV5-4|13|TRBJ2-7
CASSFNREYEQYF
>TRBV5-1|12|TRBJ2-5
CASGQGKETQYF
>TRBV6-2/TRBV6-3|14|TRBJ2-1
CASSIGGWSVEQFF
>TRBV28|14|TRBJ2-7
CASGDPPGRREQYF
>TRBV19|13|TRBJ1-2
CASSQRGGYGYTF
>TRBV28|15|TRBJ2-7
CASSFWGRPSYEQYF
>TRBV7-2|16|TRBJ2-2
CASSPAAGGVAGELFF
>TRBV6-2/TRBV6-3|17|TRBJ2-2
CASSRSTSGANTGELFF
>TRBV6-2/TRBV6-3|15|TRBJ2-7
CASSSLRSPPYEQYF
>TRBV6-1|18|TRBJ1-5
CASSEDRGGILSNQPQHF
>TRBV7-7|11|TRBJ1-2
CASSSRYGYTF
>TRBV27|15|TRBJ2-7
CASSPAARSPYEQYF
>TRBV7-2|13|TRBJ2-3
CASSSGLATTQYF
>TRBV24-1|14|TRBJ2-1
CATSDPTGTDEQFF
>TRBV11-1|15|TRBJ2-5
CASSLARDRRKTQYF
>TRBV28|14|TRBJ1-4
CASSFLGGDEKLFF